This TCR beta chain was identified in a study of cytomegalovirus exposure and HLA in healthy donors. The wider study: Unique TCRs numbering around 80 million, obtained from HLA-typed donors, made up an early data release. Most donors, less than 85% of roughly 400 genotyped, fell in the Caucasian-associated ancestry cluster. Study results and caveats: Altogether, some 160 TCR beta chains were recorded as cytomegalovirus-associated.

With regard to this clone: Its specificity is not known.

The PCR employed 60 Vbeta primers together with 13 Jbeta primers. The method was immunoSEQ multiplex PCR; TCRdb's version includes in-frame clones alone and lacks a portion of them. The data contain about 160,000 clones, about 79% of them singletons. CDR1 is MRHNA, CDR2 SNTAGT, per germline. The CDR3 length is 16 residues. V lost 6 bases and J 0 bases, leaving 16 bases between the germline ends. This TCR derives from a woman aged 45-59 years in good health and CMV-seropositive. Sample: PBMCs. V is TRBV6-4 and J is TRBJ2-3; D may be TRBD2 (5 bases). The CDR3 spells CASSPITSGSTDTQYF. The CDR3 nucleotides are TGTGCCAGCAGCCCGATCACCAGCGGAAGCACAGATACGCAGTATTTT.